These 21 T cell receptor beta chains came from one sample sequenced in a study of T cell clonotyping in hematopoietic cell transplantation. The protocol was immunoSEQ multiplex PCR, while the TCRdb copy is restricted to in-frame clones and leaves out a portion. In the table there are approximately 9,000 clones, over 75% of which are singletons. Source: peripheral blood mononuclear cells, taken 180 days after allogeneic stem cell transplant. Receptors originate from a female patient aged 50-59 years who had an allogeneic stem cell transplant from a related donor, so the T cells may come from the graft donor. Some clones in this sample may be carry-over from other donors' samples.

The chain couples TRBV6-1 to TRBJ2-2, with TRBD1 matching 8 bases. Looked up from germline, CDR1 is MNHNS and CDR2 is SASEGT. V trimming: 6 bases; J trimming: 0 bases; junction bases outside the gene matches: 3. The CDR3 is 15 amino acids. The CDR3: CASREQGANTGELFF. CDR3 DNA: TGTGCCAGCAGAGAACAGGGGGCGAACACCGGGGAGCTGTTTTTT.

This clone has just a few counts. The J gene is TRBJ1-2, the V gene TRBV5-4, with D perhaps TRBD1 (5 bases). This CDR3 has 13 residues. CDR1 and CDR2 from the germline V gene are SGHNT and YYREEE (reference sequence). V was pared by 4 bases and J by 5 bases, with 12 bases between. CDR3 bases: TGTGCCAGCAGCCCCGACAGCTATTATGGCTACACCTTC. It translates to CASSPDSYYGYTF.

This clone was seen only once. The V and J genes are TRBV6-5 and TRBJ1-2; D perhaps matches TRBD1 (6 bases). CDR1 and CDR2 (germline): MNHEY, SVGAGI. The CDR3 covers 13 residues. V was clipped by 9 bases and J by 3 bases, with 14 bases between them. CDR3 residues: CASYRTGYYGYTF. In DNA, the CDR3 is TGTGCCAGTTATCGAACAGGGTACTATGGCTACACCTTC.

The CDR3 region is CASSSGANQPQHF. The CDR3 DNA is TGTGCCAGCAGTTCCGGAGCCAATCAGCCCCAGCATTTT. The rearrangement uses TRBV6-5 and TRBJ1-5, with D uncertain. V was trimmed by 4 bases and J by 3 bases, leaving 7 bases between them. Germline CDR1 and CDR2: MNHEY and SVGAGI. The CDR3 is 13 amino acids.

The chain carries TRBV2 and TRBJ1-2; D gene unclear. Germline CDR1 reads SNHLY; CDR2 reads FYNNEI. V dropped 8 bases and J dropped 4 bases, with 8 bases sitting between them. CDR3 length: 11 amino acids. DNA of the CDR3: TGTGCCAGCCACATAATCTATGGCTACACCTTC. Translation: CASHIIYGYTF.

This clone has a handful of counts. The chain employs TRBV4-2 and TRBJ2-7, with 8 bases aligning to TRBD2. The CDR3 has 15 amino acids. CDR1 LGHNA and CDR2 YNFKEQ come from the germline V gene. V was pared by 4 bases and J by 5 bases, with 10 bases of the junction left unmatched. The CDR3 sequence is CASSRDRGTRNEQYF. As DNA, the CDR3 is TGTGCCAGCAGCCGGGACCGAGGGACTAGAAACGAGCAGTACTTC.

The chain couples TRBV23-1 to TRBJ1-6, with D possibly being TRBD1 (6 bases). TRBV23-1 is classed as an ORF, of uncertain function. There are 14 residues in the CDR3. Trimming shortened V by 4 bases and J by 5 bases, and 9 bases separated the two germline ends. CDR3 nucleotides: TGCGCCAGCAGTCGACAGGTGAATAATTCACCCCTCCACTTT. Protein sequence: CASSRQVNNSPLHF.

This clone was counted between two and nine times. V and J are TRBV6-6 and TRBJ1-1; TRBD1 matches 7 bases. The CDR3 sequence is 13 residues long. Germline lookup yields CDR1 MNHNY and CDR2 SVGAGI (reference sequence). Unmatched junction bases numbered 5, after V lost 6 bases and J lost 4 bases. The DNA for the CDR3 is TGTGCCAGCAGCCTACAGGGGACCACTGAAGCTTTCTTT. It translates to CASSLQGTTEAFF.

The rearrangement links TRBV4-2 to TRBJ1-2; 7 bases line up with TRBD1. Trimming took 1 base from V and 4 from J; bases not matched to a gene: 12. The length of the CDR3 is 17 residues. From germline, CDR1 is LGHNA and CDR2 YNFKEQ. This CDR3 reads CASSQAGTVGDPYGYTF. As DNA, the CDR3 is TGTGCCAGCAGCCAAGCAGGGACAGTAGGGGACCCCTATGGCTACACCTTC.

This clone was found once. V is TRBV11-2 and J is TRBJ2-2; 10 bases are shared with TRBD1. J was trimmed by 7 bases and V by 1 base; bases with no gene match: 12. The CDR3 extends over 18 amino acids. Per the germline V gene, CDR1 is SGHAT and CDR2 is FQNNGV. The DNA of the CDR3 is TGTGCCAGCAGCTTAGTACCAACCCGGGACAGGGGTAACGGGGAGCTGTTTTTT. It codes for CASSLVPTRDRGNGELFF.

The chain combines TRBV20-1 with TRBJ1-2, with no clear D. The CDR3 sequence is 11 residues long. Germline-derived CDR1 and CDR2 are DFQATT and SNEGSKA (reference sequence). Trimming took 0 bases from V and 9 from J, leaving 8 bases between them. The CDR3 DNA follows: TGCAGTGCTAGAGATAACAGTCGCTACACCTTC. Translation: CSARDNSRYTF.

V usage is TRBV7-2 and J usage is TRBJ2-3; a possible D gene is TRBD2 (6 bases). CDR1 is SGHTA and CDR2 is FQGNSA in the germline V gene. The CDR3 is 13 amino acids. The V and J ends lost 8 bases and 2 bases respectively, with 11 bases between them. CDR3 DNA sequence: TGTGCCAGCGGGACTGGCCCCACAGATACGCAGTATTTT. Translation gives CASGTGPTDTQYF.

CDR3 protein: CASTQHQGINQPQHF. As DNA, the CDR3 is TGTGCCAGCACTCAACACCAGGGTATCAATCAGCCCCAGCATTTT. This rearrangement joins TRBV6-5 to TRBJ1-5; possibly TRBD1 for D (5 bases). The CDR3 contains 15 residues. In germline, CDR1 is MNHEY, CDR2 SVGAGI. V lost 7 bases, J lost 3 bases, and 16 bases lay in between.

This chain uses TRBV6-5 with TRBJ2-7; unclear D gene. Trimming took off 5 bases at V and 5 bases at J, with 10 bases between the two ends. CDR1 and CDR2 (germline): MNHEY, SVGAGI. The CDR3 totals 12 residues. In DNA, the CDR3 is TGTGCCAGCAGTGCCCGTATCGACGAGCAGTACTTC. It translates to CASSARIDEQYF.

J is TRBJ2-1 and V is TRBV15; D might be TRBD1 or TRBD2, each matching 5 bases. The CDR3 is 13 residues long. Trimming shortened V by 6 bases and J by 5 bases, and 11 bases separated the two germline ends. From germline, CDR1 is LNHNV and CDR2 YYDKDF (reference sequence). CDR3 amino acids: CATSWDLHNEQFF. CDR3 coding DNA: TGTGCCACCAGTTGGGACCTCCACAATGAGCAGTTCTTC.

The chain recombines TRBV28 with TRBJ1-2; 7 nucleotides agree with TRBD1. After removal of 6 bases from V and 4 bases from J, the junction contained 8 bases not matched to a gene. CDR1 and CDR2 (germline): MDHEN, SYDVKM. CDR3 size: 14 residues. This chain's CDR3 is CASRTTGSFYGYTF. The CDR3 region has the DNA TGTGCCAGCAGGACGACAGGGAGCTTCTATGGCTACACCTTC.

The DNA for the CDR3 is TGTGCCAGCTCAACTAACTATGGCTACACCTTC. Amino acids: CASSTNYGYTF. The genes are TRBV9 and TRBJ1-2; D not resolved. The germline V gene has CDR1 SGDLS and CDR2 YYNGEE. The length of the CDR3 is 11 residues. V lost 7 bases and J lost 0, with 4 bases in between.

The V and J genes are TRBV19 and TRBJ1-1; D call uncertain. V was clipped by 4 bases and J by 3 bases, with 9 bases between them. CDR3 length: 13 amino acids. Germline values: CDR1 LNHDA, CDR2 SQIVND (reference sequence). The CDR3 is CASSKREDTEAFF. CDR3 coding DNA: TGTGCCAGTAGTAAAAGGGAGGACACTGAAGCTTTCTTT.

Only a few counts were recorded for this clone. The chain combines TRBV7-7 with TRBJ1-4; TRBD1 aligns across 7 bases. Germline CDR1 is SSHAT and CDR2 is FNYEAQ (reference sequence). CDR3 size: 14 residues. J lost 5 bases, V lost 5 bases, and 5 bases had no gene match. CDR3 sequence reads: CASSTTGINEKLFF. In DNA, the CDR3 is TGTGCCAGCAGCACGACAGGGATAAATGAAAAACTGTTTTTT.

This chain links TRBV2 with TRBJ2-2; D not certain. The V and J ends lost 7 bases and 3 bases respectively, with 6 bases between them. The CDR3 runs 12 residues. In germline, CDR1 is SNHLY, CDR2 FYNNEI. The CDR3: CASNYYTGELFF. The DNA for the CDR3 is TGTGCCAGCAATTATTACACCGGGGAGCTGTTTTTT.

This clone showed up just once. The chain is built from TRBV4-2 and TRBJ2-1, with a possible D match to TRBD2 (6 bases). The CDR3 consists of 13 residues. Germline V gene lookup returns CDR1 LGHNA and CDR2 YNFKEQ. V shed 4 bases and J shed 10 bases, with 14 bases lying between them. The CDR3 coding sequence is TGTGCCAGCAGCCCCCCCCCGGGGGAGGAGCAGTTCTTC. It encodes CASSPPPGEEQFF.